The 32 T cell receptor beta chains below come from one sample, sequenced in a study of OX40 agonist ivuxolimab in advanced cancers. Assay: immunoSEQ multiplex PCR; the TCRdb copy retains only in-frame clones and omits some. Among around 62,000 clones, approximately 90% were seen once, and the ten largest hold around 0.31%. The sequences come from CD4+ or CD8+ T cells sorted from blood, collected in a trial of the OX40 agonist ivuxolimab. All receptors derive from an adult with an advanced solid tumor such as melanoma, head and neck, liver or kidney cancer.

This chain uses TRBV18 with TRBJ2-1; 8 bases map to TRBD2. Germline V gene lookup returns CDR1 KGHSH and CDR2 LQKENI. This CDR3 is 15 amino acids long. V lost 5 bases and J lost 7; bases outside the gene matches: 10. The CDR3 here is CASSTGTRMPNEQFF. As DNA, the CDR3 is TGTGCCAGCTCAACCGGGACTAGGATGCCTAATGAGCAGTTCTTC.

The chain uses TRBV5-1 and TRBJ2-5, with TRBD2 identical over 11 bases. The CDR3 has 15 amino acids. After removal of 1 base from V and 4 bases from J, the junction contained 3 bases not matched to a gene. Germline CDR1 reads SGHRS; CDR2 reads YFSETQ. The CDR3 DNA reads as TGCGCCAGCAGCTTGACCGGACTAGCGGGAGAGACCCAGTACTTC. Translated, it gives CASSLTGLAGETQYF. Full variable domain (rest looked up from reference TRBV5-1 and TRBJ2-5): KAGVTQTPRYLIKTRGQQVTLSCSPISGHRSVSWYQQTPGQGLQFLFEYFSETQRNKGNFPGRFSGRQFSNSRSEMNVSTLELGDSALYLCASSLTGLAGETQYFGPGTRLLVL.

J is TRBJ2-4 and V is TRBV29-1, with D tentatively TRBD2 (5 bases). The CDR3 runs 13 residues. Deletions cut 4 bases from V and 5 bases from J, with 12 bases between. CDR1 is SQVTM, CDR2 ANQGSEA, per germline. CDR3 in amino acids: CSVVWGVENIQYF. The CDR3 region has the DNA TGCAGCGTTGTATGGGGAGTCGAAAACATTCAGTACTTC.

The chain has TRBV11-3 and TRBJ2-2, with D possibly TRBD1 on 6 matching bases. The CDR3 has 16 amino acids. Per the germline V gene, CDR1 is SGHNT and CDR2 is YENEEA. Trimming stripped 2 bases from V and 6 bases from J, with 16 bases between. Here the CDR3 DNA reads TGTGCCAGCAGCTTAAGTCCTGTCAGGGGTGCCGGGGAGCTGTTTTTT. This sequence encodes CASSLSPVRGAGELFF.

This chain joins TRBV29-1 and TRBJ1-1; D unclear. The CDR3 covers 12 residues. CDR1 and CDR2 from the germline V gene are SQVTM and ANQGSEA. V lost 5 bases and J lost 1, with 8 bases in between. CDR3 bases: TGCAGCGTTTACGACGGGAACACTGAAGCTTTCTTT. It codes for CSVYDGNTEAFF. The full variable domain, in which reference TRBV29-1 and TRBJ1-1 provide the parts outside the CDR3, is SAVISQKPSRDICQRGTSLTIQCQVDSQVTMMFWYRQQPGQSLTLIATANQGSEATYESGFVIDKFPISRPNLTFSTLTVSNMSPEDSSIYLCSVYDGNTEAFFGQGTRLTVV.

In the case of this clone: A junction boundary mismatches the germline segment, possibly from a read error. In DNA, the CDR3 is TGTGCCAGCAGCTTAGGGGGCCGGGATCCTCGACACTTC. Protein sequence: CASSLGGRDPRHF. The chain is built from TRBV7-8 and TRBJ2-5; the D gene could be TRBD1 or TRBD2 (5 bases each). This CDR3 has 13 amino acids. Germline V gene lookup returns CDR1 SGHVS and CDR2 FQNEAQ.

As for this clone: Other nucleotide sequences from this sample produce the same CDR3. The V call is TRBV6-1, the J call TRBJ2-5; the D is unclear. Trimming pared 6 bases from V and 4 bases from J, leaving 6 bases between. Germline CDR1 is MNHNS and CDR2 is SASEGT. The CDR3 loop spans 11 amino acids. CDR3 nucleotide sequence: TGTGCCAGCAGCAAACTAGAGACCCAGTACTTC. It encodes CASSKLETQYF.

A single count supports this clone. The V gene is TRBV6-6, the J gene TRBJ2-3, with TRBD2 identical over 8 bases. Germline CDR1 MNHNY, CDR2 SVGAGI (reference sequence). The CDR3 contains 15 residues. The ends lost 6 bases at V and 6 bases at J; junction bases unmatched: 11. The CDR3 region has the DNA TGTGCCAGCAGGCCCTCCGGGACTAGTTCCGATACGCAGTATTTT. Its translation: CASRPSGTSSDTQYF.

This rearrangement joins TRBV6-5 to TRBJ2-3, with D perhaps matching TRBD1 or TRBD2 (5 bases each). Germline CDR1 MNHEY, CDR2 SVGAGI. The CDR3 spans 15 residues. V lost 6 bases and J lost 4, with 17 bases in between. In DNA, the CDR3 is TGTGCCAGCAGATCACGGGACCATGCGGCAGATACGCAGTATTTT. It encodes CASRSRDHAADTQYF.

The chain couples TRBV20-1 to TRBJ2-7, with a possible D match to TRBD2 (5 bases). The germline V gene has CDR1 DFQATT and CDR2 SNEGSKA (reference sequence). Trimming took 5 bases from V and 5 from J, leaving 10 bases between them. This CDR3 is built from 11 residues. In nucleotides, the CDR3 is TGCAGTGCTGGAGGTCTCAACGAGCAGTACTTC. This encodes CSAGGLNEQYF.

The CDR3 DNA reads as TGTGCCAGCAGTCCCGACAGGGGGATCTACTATGGCTACACCTTC. Its protein is CASSPDRGIYYGYTF. The chain has TRBV5-4 and TRBJ1-2; 9 bases agree with TRBD1. Germline V gives CDR1 SGHNT, CDR2 YYREEE (reference sequence). The CDR3 is made up of 15 amino acids. With V trimmed by 5 bases and J by 3 bases, 8 bases remained unmatched.

The chain joins TRBV29-1 to TRBJ2-5; the match to TRBD1 covers 9 bases. The CDR3 loop spans 15 amino acids. The trim removed 6 bases at V and 3 bases at J, leaving 11 bases unmatched. CDR1 and CDR2 (germline): SQVTM, ANQGSEA. Here the CDR3 reads CSVAHPGQGKETQYF. The CDR3 DNA reads TGCAGCGTCGCCCATCCGGGACAGGGAAAAGAGACCCAGTACTTC.

The rearrangement uses TRBV19 and TRBJ2-5, with 9 bases matching TRBD1. The J call may be wrong; the DNA end is better matched by TRBJ2-7. The CDR3 contains 15 residues. Germline loops: CDR1 LNHDA, CDR2 SQIVND (reference sequence). CDR3 loop: CASRPPGQGTYEQYF. The CDR3 DNA follows: TGTGCCAGTAGACCGCCGGGACAGGGAACCTACGAGCAGTACTTC.

The chain links TRBV11-1 to TRBJ2-1; TRBD2 matches at 10 bases. This CDR3 is 16 amino acids long. V lost 5 bases and J lost 7; bases outside the gene matches: 11. The germline gives CDR1 SGHAT, CDR2 FQDESV (reference sequence). Here the CDR3 DNA reads TGTGCCAGCAGCCTCGGTGTAGCGGGAGGAACGAATGAGCAGTTCTTC. Its translation is CASSLGVAGGTNEQFF.

This clone turned up a few times. The V call is TRBV5-1, the J call TRBJ2-7; D gene unclear. Looked up from germline, CDR1 is SGHRS and CDR2 is YFSETQ. The CDR3 contains 14 residues. V lost 0 bases to trimming and J lost 1 base, with 8 bases between them. The CDR3 loop reads CASSLEGRSYEQYF. The CDR3 region has the DNA TGCGCCAGCAGCTTGGAAGGCAGATCCTACGAGCAGTACTTC.

The chain uses TRBV19 and TRBJ1-1; no clear D gene. The V gene's germline CDR1 is LNHDA and CDR2 SQIVND (reference sequence). This CDR3 has 18 amino acids. Trimming stripped 6 bases from V and 6 bases from J, with 29 bases between. In nucleotides, the CDR3 is TGTGCCAGTAGAAAAAGCGGATTGTCAACCCTGGCAAGATCTGAAGCTTTCTTT. Encoded protein: CASRKSGLSTLARSEAFF.

This chain's CDR3 is CASSLVSGHNHRELFF. In nucleotides, the CDR3 is TGTGCCAGCAGCTTAGTTAGCGGGCACAATCACCGGGAGCTGTTTTTT. The V gene is TRBV11-2, the J gene TRBJ2-2; 7 bases line up with TRBD2. CDR3 length: 16 amino acids. Per germline, CDR1 SGHAT and CDR2 FQNNGV. V dropped 1 base and J dropped 9; count of bases not matched to a gene: 11. The variable domain in full, completed from reference TRBV11-2 and TRBJ2-2, reads EAGVAQSPRYKIIEKRQSVAFWCNPISGHATLYWYQQILGQGPKLLIQFQNNGVVDDSQLPKDRFSAERLKGVDSTLKIQPAKLEDSAVYLCASSLVSGHNHRELFFGEGSRLTVL.

The genes are TRBV6-1 and TRBJ2-3; TRBD2 aligns across 9 bases. From germline, CDR1 is MNHNS and CDR2 SASEGT. Trimming at V came to 7 bases and at J to 7 bases, leaving 12 bases not matched to a gene. The CDR3 has 15 residues. The CDR3 DNA sequence: TGTGCCAGCAATCGGATTAGCGGGAGTCGATATACGCAGTATTTT. Translated: CASNRISGSRYTQYF.

This rearrangement joins TRBV7-2 to TRBJ1-2, with 7 bases fitting TRBD1. The germline V gene has CDR1 SGHTA and CDR2 FQGNSA. V lost 2 bases, J lost 4 bases, and 16 bases stayed unmatched. The CDR3 spans 18 residues. CDR3 in amino acids: CASSLTPSGQDQLYGYTF. The CDR3 nucleotides read TGTGCCAGCAGCTTAACCCCCTCCGGACAGGACCAACTCTATGGCTACACCTTC.

This sequence joins TRBV5-4 and TRBJ2-7; 10 bases agree with TRBD2. V lost 0 bases to trimming and J lost 7 bases; unmatched junction nucleotides: 4. Per the germline V gene, CDR1 is SGHNT and CDR2 is YYREEE (reference sequence). The CDR3 is made up of 14 amino acids. The CDR3 here is CASSLVAGGREQYF. CDR3 in DNA: TGTGCCAGCAGCTTGGTAGCGGGAGGTCGGGAGCAGTACTTC.

The chain has TRBV19 and TRBJ2-1, with D uncertain. CDR1 is LNHDA and CDR2 is SQIVND in the germline V gene (reference sequence). Trimming removed 4 bases from V and 7 bases from J, with 8 bases in between. This CDR3 spans 12 amino acids. CDR3: CASSTGGNEQFF. The CDR3 DNA is TGTGCCAGTAGTACGGGTGGGAATGAGCAGTTCTTC.

The CDR3, as DNA: TGTGCCACCAGCAGAGATCTCACAGCTAATAACTATGGCTACACCTTC. It yields the protein CATSRDLTANNYGYTF. This chain uses TRBV15 with TRBJ1-2; no clear D gene. V dropped 0 bases and J dropped 1 base, with 12 bases sitting between them. Germline assignment: CDR1 LNHNV and CDR2 YYDKDF (reference sequence). The CDR3 spans 16 residues.

The chain has TRBV29-1 and TRBJ2-5; either TRBD1 or TRBD2 may fit D (5 bases each). The CDR3 length is 12 residues. The ends were cut back, 6 bases at V and 5 bases at J, with 13 bases in the middle. Germline V gives CDR1 SQVTM, CDR2 ANQGSEA. CDR3: CSVAGTWETQYF. The CDR3 nucleotides are TGCAGCGTAGCCGGGACCTGGGAGACCCAGTACTTC.

The chain employs TRBV5-5 and TRBJ1-4; D uncertain. In germline, CDR1 is SGHKS, CDR2 YYEKEE (reference sequence). The CDR3 consists of 15 residues. Between the trimmed V and J ends, which lost 0 bases and 8 bases, there was a span of 14 bases. The CDR3 DNA sequence: TGTGCCAGCAGCTTGGCCTGGGGTGCTCAAGAAAAACTGTTTTTT. Protein: CASSLAWGAQEKLFF.

The chain is built from TRBV4-1 and TRBJ1-2, with D perhaps TRBD1 (6 bases). V lost 5 bases to trimming and J lost 8 bases, with 15 bases between them. Looked up from germline, CDR1 is MGHRA and CDR2 is YSYEKL. This CDR3 is built from 13 residues. The CDR3 DNA is TGCGCCAGCAGCGCCCCCGGGGACAAGGGCTACACCTTC. This encodes CASSAPGDKGYTF.

The chain uses TRBV28 and TRBJ1-4; the D gene is possibly TRBD1 (6 bases). The germline V gene encodes CDR1 MDHEN and CDR2 SYDVKM. Trimming shortened V by 6 bases and J by 7 bases, and 21 bases separated the two germline ends. The CDR3 extends over 16 amino acids. The CDR3 here is CASSALQGTRSEKLFF. Here the CDR3 DNA reads TGTGCCAGCAGCGCTCTGCAGGGGACGAGGAGTGAAAAACTGTTTTTT.

The rearrangement links TRBV19 to TRBJ2-7; D is uncertain. The V gene lost 3 bases and the J gene lost 3 bases, with 6 bases spanning the gap. Germline-derived CDR1 and CDR2 are LNHDA and SQIVND (reference sequence). This CDR3 spans 12 amino acids. In DNA, the CDR3 is TGTGCCAGTAGTATCAACCGCTACGAGCAGTACTTC. It codes for CASSINRYEQYF.

The V gene is TRBV19, the J gene TRBJ1-2; perhaps TRBD1 as D (5 bases). This CDR3 has 15 residues. V gave up 1 base and J gave up 2 bases, with 11 bases separating them. Germline V gene data show CDR1 as LNHDA and CDR2 as SQIVND (reference sequence). The CDR3 DNA reads as TGTGCCAGTAGTATAGGGGACCGTCGCAACTATGGCTACACCTTC. It translates to CASSIGDRRNYGYTF.

The table lists this clone with a few counts. This chain connects TRBV29-1 to TRBJ2-7, with 7 bases identical to TRBD1. Germline CDR1 and CDR2: SQVTM and ANQGSEA. V was clipped by 5 bases and J by 4 bases; unmatched bases: 11. This CDR3 has 14 residues. The CDR3 loop is CSVSKTGQMYEQYF. Here the CDR3 DNA reads TGCAGCGTTTCCAAAACGGGACAGATGTACGAGCAGTACTTC.

The chain employs TRBV5-6 and TRBJ2-5, with 11 nucleotides matching TRBD2. V shed 4 bases and J 1 base; nucleotides not matched to a gene: 9. Germline V gives CDR1 SGHDT, CDR2 YYEEEE. The CDR3 runs to 17 residues. The CDR3 is CASSPTGTSGRQETQYF. CDR3 DNA: TGTGCCAGCAGCCCAACCGGGACTAGCGGCCGCCAAGAGACCCAGTACTTC.

The chain is built from TRBV15 and TRBJ1-1; D perhaps matches TRBD1 (5 bases). Trimming left V 0 bases short and J 1 base short, with 9 bases between. This CDR3 contains 15 residues. Germline V gene data show CDR1 as LNHNV and CDR2 as YYDKDF (reference sequence). DNA for the CDR3: TGTGCCACCAGCAGAGACGGGGGGTCGAACACTGAAGCTTTCTTT. It codes for CATSRDGGSNTEAFF.

The chain joins TRBV19 to TRBJ2-5; 12 nucleotides line up with TRBD2. The better agreement between TRBJ2-7 and the DNA end casts doubt on the J call. This CDR3 contains 15 residues. The germline V gene has CDR1 LNHDA and CDR2 SQIVND (reference sequence). CDR3 region: CASSRQTSGSYEQYF. DNA of the CDR3: TGTGCCAGTAGTAGACAGACTAGCGGGAGCTACGAGCAGTACTTC.